Only a few counts were recorded for the clone carrying this T cell receptor beta chain. Germline V gene sequence: CDR1 SGHTA, CDR2 FQGNSA. Trimming removed 5 bases from V and 3 bases from J; junction bases left unmatched: 7. The CDR3 consists of 17 residues. These data originate in a study of blood T cells in healthy people across ages. Staff drew around 10 milliliters of peripheral blood from each donor. Combining a sample-barcoded 5' primer with a J-beta primer mix, a second PCR ran for roughly 6 to 11 cycles. TCRdb processed the 5' RACE reads anew with MiXCR; each CDR3 protein has one entry. The sample lists 700,000 to 800,000 distinct CDR3 sequences; roughly 44% were seen once.

The sequencing sample was made of blood. The J gene is TRBJ2-3, the V gene TRBV7-2; 14 bases agree with TRBD2. The receptor's source is an older woman in good health. The CDR3 protein is CASSPGLAGVGTDTQYF. CDR3 DNA sequence: TGTGCCAGCAGCCCGGGACTAGCGGGAGTGGGGACAGATACGCAGTATTTT.